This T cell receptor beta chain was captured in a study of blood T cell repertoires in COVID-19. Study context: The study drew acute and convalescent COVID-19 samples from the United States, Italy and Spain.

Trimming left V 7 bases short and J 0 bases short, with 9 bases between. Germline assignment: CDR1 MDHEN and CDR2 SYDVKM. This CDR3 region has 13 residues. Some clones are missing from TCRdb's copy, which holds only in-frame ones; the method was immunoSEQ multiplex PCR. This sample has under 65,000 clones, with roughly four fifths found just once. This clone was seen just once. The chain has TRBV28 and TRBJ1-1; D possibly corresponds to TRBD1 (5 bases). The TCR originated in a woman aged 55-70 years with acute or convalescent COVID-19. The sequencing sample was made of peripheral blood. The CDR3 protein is CASNNRLNTEAFF. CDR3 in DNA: TGTGCCAGCAATAACAGGTTGAACACTGAAGCTTTCTTT.